This T cell receptor (beta chain) was documented in a study of T-cell memory formation after mild COVID-19. The wider study: Largely, the TCR clusters proved donor specific.

Of note for this clonotype: A far larger clone is one base from this, pointing to a likely read error.

The authors produced TCR alpha and TCR beta cDNA libraries with sample barcodes and UMIs by 5'RACE using constant-segment primers. TCRdb reprocessed the 5' RACE reads with MiXCR, giving one entry per CDR3 protein. The sample records 550,000 to 650,000 distinct CDR3 sequences, roughly 17% being singletons. Sequencing used PBMCs or a T cell subset sorted from them (not recorded which). This sequence was found in an adult woman who had mild COVID-19 (a few samples of this study predate the infection). Cell type and time point are not known.

In DNA, the CDR3 is TGTGCCAGCAGACTGACTAGCGGGGGCACAGATACGCAGTATTTT. Protein product: CASRLTSGGTDTQYF. This rearrangement joins TRBV4-2 to TRBJ2-3; 11 bases agree with TRBD2. The V segment lost 6 bases and the J segment 1 base; nucleotides outside the gene matches: 3. CDR3 length: 15 amino acids. Germline CDR1 LGHNA, CDR2 YNFKEQ.